This entry concerns a single T cell receptor beta chain. What it binds is not known. This sample is drawn from a study of chemoradiotherapy in HPV16-positive cancers. Study information: Two HPV16-positive patients' cells yielded candidate HPV-specific clones and common motifs. Whole-study results and caveats: Non-HPV-specific T cells did not expand in tumors during treatment, whereas candidate HPV-specific clones and E7-related motifs did. HPV-specific T cells were functionally defined from only a couple of HPV16-positive patients.

Germline V gene lookup returns CDR1 LGHNA and CDR2 YNFKEQ. There are 14 residues in the CDR3. V lost 3 bases and J lost 2, with 10 bases in between. Samples were taken several times over chemoradiotherapy. This table comes from immunoSEQ multiplex PCR, and its TCRdb copy is limited to in-frame clones, with some not included. The sample lists about 31,000 clones; more than 75% were seen once. The rearrangement links TRBV4-2 to TRBJ1-2; a weak D match, TRBD1 (5 bases). The receptor was derived from a human donor with HPV-associated anogenital cancer. This material consisted of blood, taken from a patient who underwent chemoradiotherapy. CDR3 region: CASSHLTDNYGYTF. Here the CDR3 DNA reads TGTGCCAGCAGCCACTTGACAGACAACTATGGCTACACCTTC.